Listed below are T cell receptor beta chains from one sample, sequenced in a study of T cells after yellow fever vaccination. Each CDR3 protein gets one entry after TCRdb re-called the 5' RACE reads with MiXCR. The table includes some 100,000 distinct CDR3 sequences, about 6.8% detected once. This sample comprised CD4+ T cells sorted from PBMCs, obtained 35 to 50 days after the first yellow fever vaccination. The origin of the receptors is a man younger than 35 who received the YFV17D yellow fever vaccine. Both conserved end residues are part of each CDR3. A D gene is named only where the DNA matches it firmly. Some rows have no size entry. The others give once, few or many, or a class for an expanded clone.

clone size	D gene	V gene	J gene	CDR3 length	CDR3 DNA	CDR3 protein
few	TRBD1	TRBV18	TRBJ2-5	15	TGTGCCAGCTCACCGCCCGGGACAGGCCAAGAGACCCAGTACTTC	CASSPPGTGQETQYF
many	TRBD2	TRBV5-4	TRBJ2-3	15	TGTGCCAGCAGCCGACTAGCGGGGGACACAGATACGCAGTATTTT	CASSRLAGDTDTQYF
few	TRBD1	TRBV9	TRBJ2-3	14	TGTGCCAGCAGCGTTAGAGGGGGCGGTGATACGCAGTATTTT	CASSVRGGGDTQYF
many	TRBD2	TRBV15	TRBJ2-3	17	TGTGCCACCAGCAGAGAGGTGGAAGCGGGGTTCACAGATACGCAGTATTTT	CATSREVEAGFTDTQYF
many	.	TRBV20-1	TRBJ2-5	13	TGCAGTGCAGGAAGGGGGGCCCCAGAGACCCAGTACTTC	CSAGRGAPETQYF
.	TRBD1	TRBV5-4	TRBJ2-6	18	TGTGCCAGCAGCGGACGGACAGGGGGGGCTTCTGGGGCCAACGTCCTGACTTTC	CASSGRTGGASGANVLTF
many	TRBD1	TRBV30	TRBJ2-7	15	TGTGCCTGGAGTCAACCGGCAGGGGGCTCCTACGAGCAGTACTTC	CAWSQPAGGSYEQYF
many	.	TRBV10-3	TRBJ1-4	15	TGTGCCATCAGTGGGGACCGAGTGGAAAATGAAAAACTGTTTTTT	CAISGDRVENEKLFF
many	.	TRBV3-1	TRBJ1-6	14	TGTGCCAGCAGCCAAGACACAGGGATCTCACCCCTCCACTTT	CASSQDTGISPLHF
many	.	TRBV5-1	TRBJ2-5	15	TGCGCCAGCAGCTTGAATTACCCAAACGGACGGACCCAGTACTTC	CASSLNYPNGRTQYF
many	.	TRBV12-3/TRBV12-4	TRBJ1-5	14	TGTGCCAGCAGCCTATACCGGAGCAATCAGCCCCAGCATTTT	CASSLYRSNQPQHF
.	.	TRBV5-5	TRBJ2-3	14	TGTGCCAGCAGCCTGACAGGAGCTACAGATACGCAGTATTTT	CASSLTGATDTQYF
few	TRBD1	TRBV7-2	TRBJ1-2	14	TGTGCCAGCAGTGTCCTACAGGGGGTCTATGGCTACACCTTC	CASSVLQGVYGYTF
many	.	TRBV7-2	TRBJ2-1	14	TGTGCCAGCAGGGTCTACAGAAAAGAGGAAGAGCAGTTCTTC	CASRVYRKEEEQFF
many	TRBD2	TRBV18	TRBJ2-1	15	TGTGCCAGCTCGCGCCGACTAGCGGGGCACAATGAGCAGTTCTTC	CASSRRLAGHNEQFF
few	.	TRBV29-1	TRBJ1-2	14	TGCAGCGTTGAAAGTATCGGAGGCGTAGATGGCTACACCTTC	CSVESIGGVDGYTF
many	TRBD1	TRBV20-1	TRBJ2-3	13	TGCAGTGTTGAGGACAGGGGGACAGATACGCAGTATTTT	CSVEDRGTDTQYF
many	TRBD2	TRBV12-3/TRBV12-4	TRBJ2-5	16	TGTGCCAGCAGTTCCCCCGGGGGGGGCGGAGTGGAGACCCAGTACTTC	CASSSPGGGGVETQYF
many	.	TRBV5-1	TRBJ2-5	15	TGCGCCAGCAGCTCGGCCGACCCCGCATCTGAGACCCAGTACTTC	CASSSADPASETQYF
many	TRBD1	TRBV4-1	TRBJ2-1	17	TGCGCCAGCAGCCAAGCCGAAAGACGGACAGGGGTAAATGAGCAGTTCTTC	CASSQAERRTGVNEQFF
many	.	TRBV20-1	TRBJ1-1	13	TGCAGTGCTACAGGGGTAATGAACACTGAAGCTTTCTTT	CSATGVMNTEAFF
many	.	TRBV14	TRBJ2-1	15	TGTGCCAGCAGCCGGGACACAGCTTCCCGGGATGAGCAGTTCTTC	CASSRDTASRDEQFF
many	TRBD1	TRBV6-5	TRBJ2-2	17	TGTGCCAGCAGTTACTCTTCCGGGACAGACAACACCGGGGAGCTGTTTTTT	CASSYSSGTDNTGELFF
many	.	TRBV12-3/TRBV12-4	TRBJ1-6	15	TGTGCCAGCAGTTTTGGGGGCCCCTATAATTCACCCCTCCACTTT	CASSFGGPYNSPLHF
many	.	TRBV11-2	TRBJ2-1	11	TGTGCCAGCAGTTCCGGGGGTTATAAGTTCTTC	CASSSGGYKFF
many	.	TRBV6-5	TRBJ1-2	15	TGTGCCAGCAGTTACATGGGGGCCGGTCTGGGTGGCTACACCTTC	CASSYMGAGLGGYTF
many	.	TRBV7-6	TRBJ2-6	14	TGTGCCAGCCGGTTTGGCTCTGGGGCCAACGTCCTGACTTTC	CASRFGSGANVLTF
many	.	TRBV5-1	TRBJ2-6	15	TGCGCCAGCACCAGGGCTTTCACTGGGGCCAACGTCCTGACTTTC	CASTRAFTGANVLTF
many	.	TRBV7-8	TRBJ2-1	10	TGTGCCAGCAGCTCCGACAAGCAGTTCTTC	CASSSDKQFF
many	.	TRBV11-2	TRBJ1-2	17	TGTGCCAGCAGCTTAGATCGTGCCCGAAGCTACATCTATGGCTACACCTTC	CASSLDRARSYIYGYTF
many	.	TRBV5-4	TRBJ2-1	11	TGTGCCAGCAGCTTGGACAATGAGCAGTTCTTC	CASSLDNEQFF
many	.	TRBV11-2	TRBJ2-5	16	TGTGCCAGCAGCCCCTTCGGGGACCCGAGGCGCGAGACCCAGTACTTC	CASSPFGDPRRETQYF
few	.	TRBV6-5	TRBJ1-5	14	TGTGCCAGCAGTTATGGGGCCCCCAATCAGCCCCAGCATTTT	CASSYGAPNQPQHF
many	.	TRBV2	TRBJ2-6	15	TGTGCCAGCAGTGAAGCAGGGTCTGGGGCCAACGTCCTGACTTTC	CASSEAGSGANVLTF
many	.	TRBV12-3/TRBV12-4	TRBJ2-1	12	TGTGCCAGCAGTTTACGAAGGGACGTGCAGTTCTTC	CASSLRRDVQFF
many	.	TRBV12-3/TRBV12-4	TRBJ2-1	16	TGTGCCAGCAGTTTCTTATGGGCGGGGGCCGGGAATGAGCAGTTCTTC	CASSFLWAGAGNEQFF
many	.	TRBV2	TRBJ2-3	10	TGTGCCAGCCGGACGTATACGCAGTATTTT	CASRTYTQYF
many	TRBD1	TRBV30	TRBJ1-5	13	TGTGCCTGGAGTGGACAGGGAGATAGGCCCCAGCATTTT	CAWSGQGDRPQHF
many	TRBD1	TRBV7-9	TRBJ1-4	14	TGTGCCAGCAGCTTACAGGGGGCGACTGAAAAACTGTTTTTT	CASSLQGATEKLFF
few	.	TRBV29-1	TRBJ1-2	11	TGCAGCGTTGGGGGGGAAGATGGCTACACCTTC	CSVGGEDGYTF
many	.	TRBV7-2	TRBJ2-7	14	TGTGCCAGCAGCTTAGCGGGGCAATCCTACGAGCAGTACTTC	CASSLAGQSYEQYF
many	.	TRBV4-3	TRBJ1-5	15	TGCGCCAGCAGCCAAGGGGTGGCCGACGATCAGCCCCAGCATTTT	CASSQGVADDQPQHF
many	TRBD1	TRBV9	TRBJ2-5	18	TGTGCCAGCAGCCAAACCGGGACAGGGGAAGGGCCACAAGAGACCCAGTACTTC	CASSQTGTGEGPQETQYF
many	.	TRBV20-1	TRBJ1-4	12	TGCAGTGCTAGTAGAGCCGGTGAAAAACTGTTTTTT	CSASRAGEKLFF
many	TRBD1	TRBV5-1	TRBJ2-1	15	TGCGCCAGCAGCGGACAGGGGGCGGCCTACAATGAGCAGTTCTTC	CASSGQGAAYNEQFF
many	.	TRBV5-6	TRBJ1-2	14	TGTGCCAGCAGCTTGCTCCAGCGGAACTATGGCTACACCTTC	CASSLLQRNYGYTF
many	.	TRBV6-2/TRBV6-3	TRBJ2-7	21	TGTGCCAGCAGTCCCCACGTTGGGGAGCAGGGATACACCCTGAGCTCCTACGAGCAGTACTTC	CASSPHVGEQGYTLSSYEQYF
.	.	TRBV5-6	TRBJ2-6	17	TGTGCCAGCAGTAACTTGCAGGGTTTTACTGGGGCCAACGTCCTGACTTTC	CASSNLQGFTGANVLTF